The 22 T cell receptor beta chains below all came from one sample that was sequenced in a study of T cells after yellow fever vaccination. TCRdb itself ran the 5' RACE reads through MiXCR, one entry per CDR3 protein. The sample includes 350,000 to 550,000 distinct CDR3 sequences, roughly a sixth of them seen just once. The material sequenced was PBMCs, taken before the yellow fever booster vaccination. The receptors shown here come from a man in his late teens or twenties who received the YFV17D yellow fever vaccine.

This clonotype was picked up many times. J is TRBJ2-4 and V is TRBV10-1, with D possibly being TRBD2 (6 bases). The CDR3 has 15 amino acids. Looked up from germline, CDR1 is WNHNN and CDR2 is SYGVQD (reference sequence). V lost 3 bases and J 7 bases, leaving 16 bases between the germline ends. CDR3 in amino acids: CASSDQGSGRNIQYF. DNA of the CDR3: TGCGCCAGCAGTGACCAGGGATCGGGGAGGAACATTCAGTACTTC.

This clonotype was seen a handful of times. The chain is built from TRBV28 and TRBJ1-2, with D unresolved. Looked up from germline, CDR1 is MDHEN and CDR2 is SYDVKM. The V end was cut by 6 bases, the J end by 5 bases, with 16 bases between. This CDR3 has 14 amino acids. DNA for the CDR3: TGTGCCAGCAGGCCACCTCTATCAGAATATGGCTACACCTTC. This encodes CASRPPLSEYGYTF.

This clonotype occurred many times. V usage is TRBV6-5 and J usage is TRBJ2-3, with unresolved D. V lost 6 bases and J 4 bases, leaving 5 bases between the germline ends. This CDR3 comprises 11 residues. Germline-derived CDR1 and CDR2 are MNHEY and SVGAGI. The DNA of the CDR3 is TGTGCCAGCAGCTACGCAGATACGCAGTATTTT. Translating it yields CASSYADTQYF.

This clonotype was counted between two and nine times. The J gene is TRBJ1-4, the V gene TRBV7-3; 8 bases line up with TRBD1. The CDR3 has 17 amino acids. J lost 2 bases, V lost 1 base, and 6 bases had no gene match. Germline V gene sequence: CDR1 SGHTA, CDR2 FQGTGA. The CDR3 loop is CASSLIRDRITNEKLFF. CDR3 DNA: TGTGCCAGCAGCTTAATCCGGGACAGGATTACTAATGAAAAACTGTTTTTT.

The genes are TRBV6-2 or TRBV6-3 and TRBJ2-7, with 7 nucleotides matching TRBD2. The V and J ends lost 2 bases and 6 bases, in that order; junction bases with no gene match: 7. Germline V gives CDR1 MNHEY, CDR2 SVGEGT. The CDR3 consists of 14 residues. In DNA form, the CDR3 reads TGTGCCAGCAGTTACGGATGGGGCGGGAGCGAGCAGTACTTC. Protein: CASSYGWGGSEQYF.

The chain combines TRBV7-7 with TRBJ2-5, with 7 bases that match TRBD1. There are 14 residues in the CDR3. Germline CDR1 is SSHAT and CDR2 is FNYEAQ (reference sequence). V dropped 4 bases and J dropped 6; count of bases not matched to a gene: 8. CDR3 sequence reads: CASSSRQGSQTQYF. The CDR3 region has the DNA TGTGCCAGCAGCTCACGACAGGGCAGTCAGACCCAGTACTTC.

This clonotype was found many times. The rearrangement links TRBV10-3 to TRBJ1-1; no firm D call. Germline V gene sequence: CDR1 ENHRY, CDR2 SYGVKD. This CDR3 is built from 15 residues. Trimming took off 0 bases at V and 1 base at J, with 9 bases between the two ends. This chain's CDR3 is CAISESEVANTEAFF. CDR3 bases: TGTGCCATCAGTGAGTCAGAGGTGGCGAACACTGAAGCTTTCTTT.

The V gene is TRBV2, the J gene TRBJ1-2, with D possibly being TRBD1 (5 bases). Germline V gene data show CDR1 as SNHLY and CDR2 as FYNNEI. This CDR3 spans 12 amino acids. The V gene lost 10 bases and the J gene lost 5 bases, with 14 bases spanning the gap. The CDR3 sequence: CANRQYGYGYTF. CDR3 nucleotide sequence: TGTGCCAACCGACAGTACGGGTATGGCTACACCTTC.

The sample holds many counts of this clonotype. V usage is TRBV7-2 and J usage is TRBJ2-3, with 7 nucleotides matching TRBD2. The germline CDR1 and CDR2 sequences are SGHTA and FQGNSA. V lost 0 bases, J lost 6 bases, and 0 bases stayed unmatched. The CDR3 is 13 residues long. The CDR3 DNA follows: TGTGCCAGCAGCTTAGCTAGCGGGGATACGCAGTATTTT. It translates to CASSLASGDTQYF. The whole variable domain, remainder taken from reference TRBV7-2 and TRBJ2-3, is GAGVSQSPSNKVTEKGKDVELRCDPISGHTALYWYRQSLGQGLEFLIYFQGNSAPDKSGLPSDRFSAERTGGSVSTLTIQRTQQEDSAVYLCASSLASGDTQYFGPGTRLTVL.

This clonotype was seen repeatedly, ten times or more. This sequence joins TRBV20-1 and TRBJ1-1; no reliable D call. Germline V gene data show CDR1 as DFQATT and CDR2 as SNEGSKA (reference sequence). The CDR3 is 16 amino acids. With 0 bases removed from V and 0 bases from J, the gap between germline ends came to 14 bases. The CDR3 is CSARDTLWAMNTEAFF. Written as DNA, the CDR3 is TGCAGTGCTAGAGATACGTTGTGGGCAATGAACACTGAAGCTTTCTTT.

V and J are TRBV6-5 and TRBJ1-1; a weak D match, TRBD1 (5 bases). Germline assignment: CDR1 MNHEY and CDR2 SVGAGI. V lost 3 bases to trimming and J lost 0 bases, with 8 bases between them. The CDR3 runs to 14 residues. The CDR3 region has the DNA TGTGCCAGCAGTTATGGGGCCCTGAACACTGAAGCTTTCTTT. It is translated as CASSYGALNTEAFF.

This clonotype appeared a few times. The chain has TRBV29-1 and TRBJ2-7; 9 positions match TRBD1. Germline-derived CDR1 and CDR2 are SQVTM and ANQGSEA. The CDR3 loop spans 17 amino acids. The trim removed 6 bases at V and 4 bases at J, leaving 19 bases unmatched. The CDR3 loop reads CSVKPTGQGLIAYEQYF. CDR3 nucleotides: TGCAGCGTCAAACCGACGGGACAGGGATTGATAGCGTACGAGCAGTACTTC.

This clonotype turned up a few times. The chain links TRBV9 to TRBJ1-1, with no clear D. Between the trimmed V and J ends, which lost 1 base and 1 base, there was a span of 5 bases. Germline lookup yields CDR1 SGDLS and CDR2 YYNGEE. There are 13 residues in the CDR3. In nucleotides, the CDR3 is TGTGCCAGCAGCGTACTAGGGAACACTGAAGCTTTCTTT. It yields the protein CASSVLGNTEAFF.

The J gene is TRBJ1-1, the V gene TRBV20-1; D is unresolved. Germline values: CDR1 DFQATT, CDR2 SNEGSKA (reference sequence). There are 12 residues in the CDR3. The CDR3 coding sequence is TGCAGCACTTGGACCCTTAACACTGAAGCTTTCTTT. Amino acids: CSTWTLNTEAFF.

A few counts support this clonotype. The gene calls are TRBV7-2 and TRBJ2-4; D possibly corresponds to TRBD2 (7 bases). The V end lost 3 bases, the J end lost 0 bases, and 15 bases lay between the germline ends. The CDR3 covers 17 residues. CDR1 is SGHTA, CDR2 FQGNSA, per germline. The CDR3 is CASSFWGGAEAKNIQYF. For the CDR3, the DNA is TGTGCCAGCAGCTTTTGGGGGGGGGCTGAAGCCAAAAACATTCAGTACTTC.

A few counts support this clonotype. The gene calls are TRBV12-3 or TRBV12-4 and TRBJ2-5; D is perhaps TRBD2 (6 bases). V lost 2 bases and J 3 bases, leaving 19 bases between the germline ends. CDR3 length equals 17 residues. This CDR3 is CASSLFTARGWEETQYF. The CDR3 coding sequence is TGTGCCAGCAGTTTATTCACTGCGCGGGGCTGGGAAGAGACCCAGTACTTC.

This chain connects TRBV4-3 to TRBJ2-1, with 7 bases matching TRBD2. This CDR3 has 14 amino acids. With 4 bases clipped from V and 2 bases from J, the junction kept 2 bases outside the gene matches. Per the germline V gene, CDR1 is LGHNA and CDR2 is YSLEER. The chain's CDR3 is CASSRGTTYNEQFF. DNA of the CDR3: TGCGCCAGCAGCCGGGGGACTACCTACAATGAGCAGTTCTTC.

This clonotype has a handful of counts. The CDR3 is CASQGTSGGISTDTQYF. The DNA for the CDR3 is TGTGCCAGCCAAGGGACTAGCGGGGGGATAAGCACAGATACGCAGTATTTT. This rearrangement joins TRBV7-9 to TRBJ2-3; the match to TRBD2 covers 15 bases. Germline V gene lookup returns CDR1 SEHNR and CDR2 FQNEAQ (reference sequence). V dropped 8 bases and J dropped 0; count of bases not matched to a gene: 6. CDR3 length equals 17 residues.

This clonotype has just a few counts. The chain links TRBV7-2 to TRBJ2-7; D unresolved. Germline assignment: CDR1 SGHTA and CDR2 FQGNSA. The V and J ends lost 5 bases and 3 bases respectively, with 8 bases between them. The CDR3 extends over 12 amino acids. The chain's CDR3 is CASSPTGYEQYV. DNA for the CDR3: TGTGCCAGCAGCCCGACTGGCTACGAGCAGTACGTC.

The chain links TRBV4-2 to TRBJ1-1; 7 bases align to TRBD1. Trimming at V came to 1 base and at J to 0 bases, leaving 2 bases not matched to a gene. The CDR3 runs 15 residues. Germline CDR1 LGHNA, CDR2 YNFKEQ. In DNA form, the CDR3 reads TGTGCCAGCAGCCAAGCGACAGGGATGAACACTGAAGCTTTCTTT. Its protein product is CASSQATGMNTEAFF.

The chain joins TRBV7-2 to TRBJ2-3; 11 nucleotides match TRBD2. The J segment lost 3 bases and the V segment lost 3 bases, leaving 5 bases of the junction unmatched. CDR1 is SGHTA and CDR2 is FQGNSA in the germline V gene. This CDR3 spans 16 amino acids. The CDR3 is CASSFVLAGGTDTQYF. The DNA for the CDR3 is TGTGCCAGCAGCTTTGTTCTAGCGGGGGGAACAGATACGCAGTATTTT.

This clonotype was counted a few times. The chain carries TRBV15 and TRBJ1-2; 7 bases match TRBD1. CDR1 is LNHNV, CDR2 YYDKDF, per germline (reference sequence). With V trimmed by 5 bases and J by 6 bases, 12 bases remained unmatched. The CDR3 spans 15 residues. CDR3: CATSVFGQELDGYTF. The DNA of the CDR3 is TGTGCCACCAGCGTCTTCGGACAGGAGCTGGATGGCTACACCTTC. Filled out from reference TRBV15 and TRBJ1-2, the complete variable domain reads DAMVIQNPRYQVTQFGKPVTLSCSQTLNHNVMYWYQQKSSQAPKLLFHYYDKDFNNEADTPDNFQSRRPNTSFCFLDIRSPGLGDTAMYLCATSVFGQELDGYTFGSGTRLTVV.